A single sample is the source of the 21 T cell receptor beta chains below, sequenced in a study of blood T cell repertoires in COVID-19. Clones were read by immunoSEQ multiplex PCR, and TCRdb kept only the in-frame ones, dropping some. The sample lists 250,000 to 350,000 clones; about 92% were seen once. The sample consisted of PBMCs or T cells enriched from blood (not recorded which). These receptor sequences come from a man aged 60 to 69 who had recovered from COVID-19.

The J gene is TRBJ1-3, the V gene TRBV9; 9 nucleotides line up with TRBD1. This CDR3 region has 18 residues. V lost 4 bases to trimming and J lost 0 bases; unmatched junction nucleotides: 11. Germline CDR1 is SGDLS and CDR2 is YYNGEE. This chain's CDR3 is CASSPRQQGANSGNTIYF. The DNA of the CDR3 is TGTGCCAGCAGCCCTAGACAACAGGGGGCGAACTCTGGAAACACCATATATTTT.

This clone was detected only a few times. This chain uses TRBV7-8 with TRBJ1-1; D call uncertain. V was shortened by 5 bases and J by 1 base, with 11 bases between the two germline ends. Germline values: CDR1 SGHVS, CDR2 FQNEAQ. The length of the CDR3 is 14 residues. This chain's CDR3 is CASSPLRGNTEAFF. In nucleotides, the CDR3 is TGTGCCAGCAGCCCACTCCGGGGGAACACTGAAGCTTTCTTT.

This clone was observed once. This chain joins TRBV11-3 and TRBJ1-6; the D is unclear. The germline V gene has CDR1 SGHNT and CDR2 YENEEA. The CDR3 extends over 12 amino acids. Trimming pared 4 bases from V and 7 bases from J, leaving 5 bases between. CDR3 nucleotides: TGTGCCAGCAGCTGGGAGAATTCACCCCTCCACTTT. It encodes CASSWENSPLHF.

The chain is built from TRBV7-8 and TRBJ1-5; TRBD1 aligns across 10 bases. Germline V lookup: CDR1 SGHVS, CDR2 FQNEAQ. The CDR3 consists of 16 residues. V lost 5 bases, J lost 4 bases, and 8 bases stayed unmatched. The CDR3 is CASSPFGGQGNQPQHF. The CDR3 DNA reads as TGTGCCAGCAGCCCATTCGGGGGACAGGGGAATCAGCCCCAGCATTTT.

V gene TRBV10-1 combines with J gene TRBJ2-3; 8 bases align to TRBD1. CDR3 length: 22 amino acids. The germline CDR1 and CDR2 sequences are WNHNN and SYGVQD (reference sequence). The V gene end was trimmed by 3 bases and the J gene end by 3 bases; junction bases not matched to a gene: 26. CDR3 DNA: TGCGCCAGCAGTGATATCCGTTTGGCAGGGGGCTTCCACGGACAAGGAACAGATACGCAGTATTTT. Protein sequence: CASSDIRLAGGFHGQGTDTQYF.

The chain links TRBV2 to TRBJ2-3; D remains ambiguous. Germline V lookup: CDR1 SNHLY, CDR2 FYNNEI. This CDR3 comprises 15 residues. The ends were cut back, 2 bases at V and 0 bases at J, with 9 bases in the middle. In DNA form, the CDR3 reads TGTGCCAGCAGTGAACGCAGTTCTAGCACAGATACGCAGTATTTT. Translation: CASSERSSSTDTQYF.

V usage is TRBV3-1 (or the pseudogene TRBV3-2) and J usage is TRBJ2-1; tentatively, D is TRBD2 (6 bases). The V gene lost 1 base and the J gene lost 9 bases, with 10 bases spanning the gap. This CDR3 region has 13 residues. From germline, CDR1 is LGHDT and CDR2 YNNKEL (reference sequence). This CDR3 is CASSQGAGSEQFF. The CDR3 coding sequence is TGTGCCAGCAGCCAAGGCGCGGGAAGTGAGCAGTTCTTC.

The CDR3 is CASSQERGFASGYNSPLHF. Written as DNA, the CDR3 is TGCGCCAGCAGCCAAGAGCGGGGATTCGCCTCTGGATATAATTCACCCCTCCACTTT. This chain connects TRBV4-1 to TRBJ1-6; D gene unclear. This CDR3 is built from 19 residues. V was clipped by 0 bases and J by 4 bases, with 19 bases between them. The germline CDR1 and CDR2 sequences are MGHRA and YSYEKL.

The CDR3 protein is CASSPTGTSGGAGTQYF. CDR3 DNA: TGTGCCAGCAGCCCCACCGGGACTAGCGGGGGGGCCGGAACGCAGTATTTT. The chain has TRBV7-3 and TRBJ2-3; TRBD2 matches 16 bases. V shed 5 bases and J 9 bases; nucleotides not matched to a gene: 11. The CDR3 is 17 residues long. Germline loops: CDR1 SGHTA, CDR2 FQGTGA.

This chain joins TRBV5-1 and TRBJ2-3; TRBD1 is a possible D gene (6 bases). Germline CDR1 and CDR2: SGHRS and YFSETQ. V was pared by 4 bases and J by 0 bases, with 12 bases between. The CDR3 loop spans 15 amino acids. The CDR3 loop reads CASSPAGTSTDTQYF. CDR3 sequence (DNA): TGCGCCAGCAGCCCAGCCGGGACAAGCACAGATACGCAGTATTTT.

Written as DNA, the CDR3 is TGTGCCAGCAGCCCAGGGGCATCCTACGAGCAGTACTTC. Its protein is CASSPGASYEQYF. This rearrangement joins TRBV12-3 or TRBV12-4 to TRBJ2-7, with a weak D call TRBD1 (6 bases). The CDR3 is 13 amino acids. V lost 6 bases and J 1 base, leaving 10 bases between the germline ends.

The gene calls are TRBV5-1 and TRBJ1-2; 9 bases are shared with TRBD1. CDR1 is SGHRS, CDR2 YFSETQ, per germline. J was trimmed by 5 bases and V by 3 bases; bases with no gene match: 11. This CDR3 spans 16 amino acids. The CDR3 here is CASSSSTGGAGYGYTF. In nucleotides, the CDR3 is TGCGCCAGCAGCTCGAGTACAGGGGGCGCAGGGTATGGCTACACCTTC.

The CDR3 DNA sequence: TGTGCCAGCAGTGAGCGGGGAGCCTACGAGCAGTACTTC. Residues: CASSERGAYEQYF. The rearrangement links TRBV2 to TRBJ2-7; maybe TRBD2 (6 bases). Trimming took 3 bases from V and 2 from J, leaving 8 bases between them. This CDR3 is 13 amino acids long. Germline CDR1 is SNHLY and CDR2 is FYNNEI.

This clone was found once. Other DNA sequences within the sample encode an identical CDR3. This sequence joins TRBV5-1 and TRBJ2-7; D not resolved. The germline gives CDR1 SGHRS, CDR2 YFSETQ. The V end lost 0 bases, the J end lost 0 bases, and 4 bases lay between the germline ends. The CDR3 sequence is 13 residues long. CDR3 coding DNA: TGCGCCAGCAGCTTGGCAGGCTCCTACGAGCAGTACTTC. Protein: CASSLAGSYEQYF.

The genes are TRBV5-1 and TRBJ2-2; D gene uncertain. Germline CDR1 and CDR2: SGHRS and YFSETQ. The germline V and J ends were trimmed by 0 bases and 6 bases, with 6 bases remaining between them. The CDR3 sequence is 13 residues long. This CDR3 is CASSLGQSGELFF. The CDR3 DNA sequence: TGCGCCAGCAGCTTGGGTCAGTCCGGGGAGCTGTTTTTT.

The rearrangement links TRBV2 to TRBJ2-3; possible D gene TRBD2, 5 bases. The CDR3 has 14 residues. Germline CDR1 and CDR2: SNHLY and FYNNEI. V was clipped by 4 bases and J by 2 bases, with 10 bases between them. The CDR3 region has the DNA TGTGCCAGCAGTGTCGCGGGCACCACAGATACGCAGTATTTT. It encodes CASSVAGTTDTQYF.

The chain has TRBV5-1 and TRBJ2-5, with 7 bases matching TRBD1. V lost 7 bases, J lost 2 bases, and 5 bases stayed unmatched. The CDR3 contains 13 residues. Germline V lookup: CDR1 SGHRS, CDR2 YFSETQ. Here the CDR3 DNA reads TGCGCCAGCCAGGGGGTAGTACAAGAGACCCAGTACTTC. Residues: CASQGVVQETQYF.

The sample holds one count of this clone. The chain uses TRBV27 and TRBJ1-2; maybe TRBD1 (5 bases). The CDR3 contains 14 residues. CDR1 and CDR2 from the germline V gene are MNHEY and SMNVEV (reference sequence). The V end lost 2 bases, the J end lost 0 bases, and 7 bases lay between the germline ends. CDR3 region: CASSLGASNYGYTF. Here the CDR3 DNA reads TGTGCCAGCAGTTTAGGGGCGTCTAACTATGGCTACACCTTC.

The V call is TRBV29-1, the J call TRBJ1-2; D unresolved. This CDR3 has 14 amino acids. The ends were cut back, 8 bases at V and 4 bases at J, with 20 bases in the middle. Per germline, CDR1 SQVTM and CDR2 ANQGSEA. For the CDR3, the DNA is TGCAGCATACTTCGATCGGAGGAAATCTATGGCTACACCTTC. The encoded protein is CSILRSEEIYGYTF. Based on the CDR3 plus reference TRBV29-1 and TRBJ1-2, the full variable domain is SAVISQKPSRDICQRGTSLTIQCQVDSQVTMMFWYRQQPGQSLTLIATANQGSEATYESGFVIDKFPISRPNLTFSTLTVSNMSPEDSSIYLCSILRSEEIYGYTFGSGTRLTVV.

The rearrangement uses TRBV29-1 and TRBJ1-4; 7 bases are a match to TRBD1. In germline, CDR1 is SQVTM, CDR2 ANQGSEA. There are 12 residues in the CDR3. V lost 6 bases and J lost 6; bases outside the gene matches: 4. Written as DNA, the CDR3 is TGCAGCGTAATGGGACAGCATGAAAAACTGTTTTTT. Its translation: CSVMGQHEKLFF.

The rearrangement links TRBV7-8 to TRBJ2-2; 8 nucleotides agree with TRBD2. Losses at the gene ends were 7 bases for V and 6 bases for J; bases not matched to a gene: 10. This CDR3 is 15 amino acids long. Germline V gene data show CDR1 as SGHVS and CDR2 as FQNEAQ. The CDR3 sequence is CASILADSRSGELFF. For the CDR3, the DNA is TGTGCCAGCATACTAGCGGACAGCAGGTCCGGGGAGCTGTTTTTT. Together with reference TRBV7-8 and TRBJ2-2, the CDR3 gives the full variable domain: GAGVSQSPRYKVAKRGQDVALRCDPISGHVSLFWYQQALGQGPEFLTYFQNEAQLDKSGLPSDRFFAERPEGSVSTLKIQRTQQEDSAVYLCASILADSRSGELFFGEGSRLTVL.